This T cell receptor beta chain was identified during a study of CD8+CD57+ T cells in acquired aplastic anemia. All patients picked for sequencing had shown, by flow cytometry, an expansion of CD8+CD57+ cells. Genomic DNA served as template for TCR beta VDJ and CDR3 profiling. TCRdb reprocessed the reads via MiXCR and lists one record per CDR3 protein. The sample lists roughly 120,000 distinct CDR3 sequences, 55% to 60% occurring once. The V gene's germline CDR1 is SGHNT and CDR2 YYREEE (reference sequence). Trimming pared 0 bases from V and 6 bases from J, leaving 17 bases between. The CDR3 runs to 16 residues.

The chain combines TRBV5-4 with TRBJ2-3, with D hard to call. This TCR derives from a human donor with aplastic anemia. The sequenced sample consisted of sorted CD4+, CD8+, or CD8+CD57+ T cells (not recorded which) from PBMCs. The CDR3 DNA follows: TGTGCCAGCAGCTTGGGACCATCCGGCCACACTGATACGCAGTATTTT. It translates to CASSLGPSGHTDTQYF.